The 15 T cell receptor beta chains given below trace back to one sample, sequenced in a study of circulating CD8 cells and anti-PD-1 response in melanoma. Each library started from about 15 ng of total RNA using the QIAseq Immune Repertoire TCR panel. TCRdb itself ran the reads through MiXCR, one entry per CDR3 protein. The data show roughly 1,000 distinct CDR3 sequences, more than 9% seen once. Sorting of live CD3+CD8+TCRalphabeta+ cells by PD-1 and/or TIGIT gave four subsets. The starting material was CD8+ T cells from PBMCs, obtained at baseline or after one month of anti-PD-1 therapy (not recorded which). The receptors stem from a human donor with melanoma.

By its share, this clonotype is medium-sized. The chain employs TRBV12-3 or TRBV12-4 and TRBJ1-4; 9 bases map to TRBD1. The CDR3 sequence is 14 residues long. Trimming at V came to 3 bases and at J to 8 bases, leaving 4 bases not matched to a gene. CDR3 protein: CASSLGQGWEKLFF. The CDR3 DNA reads TGTGCCAGCAGTTTGGGACAGGGATGGGAAAAACTGTTTTTT.

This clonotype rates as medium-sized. CDR3 region: CASSAERNIQYF. The CDR3 DNA reads TGTGCCAGCAGCGCAGAGCGAAACATTCAGTACTTC. The chain combines TRBV7-8 with TRBJ2-4; the D is unclear. Per the germline V gene, CDR1 is SGHVS and CDR2 is FQNEAQ. V lost 5 bases to trimming and J lost 6 bases, with 8 bases between them. CDR3 length: 12 residues.

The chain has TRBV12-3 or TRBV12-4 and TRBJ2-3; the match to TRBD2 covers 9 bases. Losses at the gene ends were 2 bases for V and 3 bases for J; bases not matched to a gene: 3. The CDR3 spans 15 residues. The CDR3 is CASSLSGGLTDTQYF. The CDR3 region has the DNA TGTGCCAGCAGTTTAAGCGGGGGGTTAACAGATACGCAGTATTTT.

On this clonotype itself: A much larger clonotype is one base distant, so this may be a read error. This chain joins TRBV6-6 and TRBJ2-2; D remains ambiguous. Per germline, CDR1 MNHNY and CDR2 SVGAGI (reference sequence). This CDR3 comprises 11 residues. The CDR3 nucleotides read TGTGTCAGCAGTACTACCGGGGAGCTGTTTTTT. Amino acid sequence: CVSSTTGELFF.

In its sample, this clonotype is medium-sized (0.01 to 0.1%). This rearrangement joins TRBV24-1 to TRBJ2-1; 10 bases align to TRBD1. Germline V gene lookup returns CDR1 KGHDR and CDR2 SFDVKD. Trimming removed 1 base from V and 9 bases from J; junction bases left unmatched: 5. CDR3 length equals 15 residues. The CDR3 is CATSDFRDRGGEQFF. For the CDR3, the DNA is TGTGCCACCAGTGATTTCCGGGACAGGGGTGGTGAGCAGTTCTTC.

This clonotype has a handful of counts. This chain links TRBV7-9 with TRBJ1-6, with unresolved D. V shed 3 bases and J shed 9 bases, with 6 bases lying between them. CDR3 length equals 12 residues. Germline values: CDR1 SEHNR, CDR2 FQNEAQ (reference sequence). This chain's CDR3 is CASSFDSSPLHF. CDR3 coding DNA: TGTGCCAGCAGCTTTGATAGTTCACCCCTCCACTTT. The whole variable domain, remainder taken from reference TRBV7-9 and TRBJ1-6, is DTGVSQNPRHKITKRGQNVTFRCDPISEHNRLYWYRQTLGQGPEFLTYFQNEAQLEKSRLLSDRFSAERPKGSFSTLEIQRTEQGDSAMYLCASSFDSSPLHFGNGTRLTVT.

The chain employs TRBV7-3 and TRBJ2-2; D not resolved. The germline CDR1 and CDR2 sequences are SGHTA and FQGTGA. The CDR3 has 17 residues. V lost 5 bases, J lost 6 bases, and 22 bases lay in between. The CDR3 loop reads CASSLWPLSPDPGELFF. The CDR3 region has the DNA TGTGCCAGCAGCCTTTGGCCCCTTTCACCCGACCCCGGGGAGCTGTTTTTT.

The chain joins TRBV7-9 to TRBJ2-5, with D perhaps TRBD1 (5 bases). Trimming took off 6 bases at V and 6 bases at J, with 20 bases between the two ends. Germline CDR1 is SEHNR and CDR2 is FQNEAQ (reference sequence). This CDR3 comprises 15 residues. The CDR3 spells CASSPRGSDQQTQYF. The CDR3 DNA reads TGTGCCAGCAGTCCTAGGGGATCGGATCAACAGACCCAGTACTTC.

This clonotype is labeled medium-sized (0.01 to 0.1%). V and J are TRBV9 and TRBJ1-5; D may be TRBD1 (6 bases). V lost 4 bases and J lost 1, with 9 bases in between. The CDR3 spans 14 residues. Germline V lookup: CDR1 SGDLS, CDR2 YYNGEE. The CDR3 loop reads CASSTTGSNQPQHF. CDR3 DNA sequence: TGTGCCAGCAGCACGACAGGAAGCAATCAGCCCCAGCATTTT.

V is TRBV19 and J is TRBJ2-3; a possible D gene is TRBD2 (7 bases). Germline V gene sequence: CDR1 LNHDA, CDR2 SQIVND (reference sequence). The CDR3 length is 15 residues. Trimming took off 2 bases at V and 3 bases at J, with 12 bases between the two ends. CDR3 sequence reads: CASSIFGGPTDTQYF. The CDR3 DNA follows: TGTGCCAGTAGTATATTCGGGGGGCCAACAGATACGCAGTATTTT. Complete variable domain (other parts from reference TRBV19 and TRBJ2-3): DGGITQSPKYLFRKEGQNVTLSCEQNLNHDAMYWYRQDPGQGLRLIYYSQIVNDFQKGDIAEGYSVSREKKESFPLTVTSAQKNPTAFYLCASSIFGGPTDTQYFGPGTRLTVL.

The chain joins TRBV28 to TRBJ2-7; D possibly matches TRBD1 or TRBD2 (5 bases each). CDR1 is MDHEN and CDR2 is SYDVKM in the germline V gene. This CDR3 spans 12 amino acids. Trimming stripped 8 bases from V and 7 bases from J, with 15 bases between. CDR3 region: CASSPGLGEQYF. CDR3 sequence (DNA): TGTGCCAGCTCGCCGGGGCTCGGGGAGCAGTACTTC.

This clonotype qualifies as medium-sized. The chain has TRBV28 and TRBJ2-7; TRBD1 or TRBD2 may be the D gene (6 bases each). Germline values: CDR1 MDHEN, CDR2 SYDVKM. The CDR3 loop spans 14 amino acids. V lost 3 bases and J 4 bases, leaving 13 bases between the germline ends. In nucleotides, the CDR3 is TGTGCCAGCAGTTTCCCGGGGGCGGGATACGAGCAGTACTTC. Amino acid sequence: CASSFPGAGYEQYF.

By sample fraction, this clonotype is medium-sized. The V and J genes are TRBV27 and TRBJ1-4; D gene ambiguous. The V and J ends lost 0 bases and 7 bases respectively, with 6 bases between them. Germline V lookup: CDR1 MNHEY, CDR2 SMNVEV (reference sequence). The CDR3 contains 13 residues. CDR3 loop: CASSLSRGEKLFF. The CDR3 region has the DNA TGTGCCAGCAGTTTATCCCGGGGTGAAAAACTGTTTTTT.

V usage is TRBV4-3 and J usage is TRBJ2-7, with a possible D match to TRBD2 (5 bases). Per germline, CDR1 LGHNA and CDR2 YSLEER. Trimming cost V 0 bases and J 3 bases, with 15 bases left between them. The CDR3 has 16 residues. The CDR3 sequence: CASSQEVRGFDYEQYF. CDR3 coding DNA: TGCGCCAGCAGCCAAGAGGTTCGGGGTTTCGACTACGAGCAGTACTTC.

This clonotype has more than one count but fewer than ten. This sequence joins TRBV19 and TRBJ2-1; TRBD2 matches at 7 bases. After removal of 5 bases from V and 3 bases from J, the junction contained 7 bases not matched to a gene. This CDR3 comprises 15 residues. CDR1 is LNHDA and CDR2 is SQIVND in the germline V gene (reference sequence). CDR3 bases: TGTGCCAGTAGTTTTTGGGCGGGGGACTACAATGAGCAGTTCTTC. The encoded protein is CASSFWAGDYNEQFF.